The 9 T cell receptor beta chains below all came from one sample that was sequenced in a study of T cell changes during pregnancy in multiple sclerosis. Sequenced by immunoSEQ multiplex PCR; TCRdb stores in-frame clones only, minus some. The sample contains 50,000 or so clones, roughly 93% of which appear only once. This specimen consisted of peripheral blood, obtained in the second trimester of pregnancy. These receptor sequences come from a female donor with multiple sclerosis, enrolled in a pregnancy study.

The chain carries TRBV11-3 and TRBJ1-1; TRBD1 matches 9 bases. Germline CDR1 and CDR2: SGHNT and YENEEA. With V trimmed by 1 base and J by 6 bases, 3 bases remained unmatched. There are 14 residues in the CDR3. The CDR3 loop is CASSLGQGDSEAFF. Written as DNA, the CDR3 is TGTGCCAGCAGCTTAGGACAGGGGGATTCTGAAGCTTTCTTT.

This chain links TRBV9 with TRBJ2-7, with 9 nucleotides matching TRBD2. J lost 2 bases, V lost 3 bases, and 3 bases had no gene match. This CDR3 is 14 amino acids long. Germline values: CDR1 SGDLS, CDR2 YYNGEE. The CDR3 DNA sequence: TGTGCCAGCAGCGCAGCGGGAGGCCCCTACGAGCAGTACTTC. It yields the protein CASSAAGGPYEQYF.

In this sample, this clone turned up once. The chain links TRBV11-1 to TRBJ2-1, with 10 bases aligning to TRBD2. V shed 5 bases, J shed 7 bases, and the junction held 11 bases outside the gene matches. The CDR3 extends over 16 amino acids. From germline, CDR1 is SGHAT and CDR2 FQDESV (reference sequence). CDR3 amino acids: CASSAAVAGGTNEQFF. CDR3 DNA: TGTGCCAGCAGCGCGGCGGTAGCGGGAGGAACGAATGAGCAGTTCTTC.

The genes are TRBV29-1 and TRBJ2-2, with D possibly matching TRBD2 (6 bases). V lost 3 bases and J 1 base, leaving 6 bases between the germline ends. CDR3 size: 13 residues. The germline V gene encodes CDR1 SQVTM and CDR2 ANQGSEA. The CDR3 reads CSVEGGNTGELFF. For the CDR3, the DNA is TGCAGCGTTGAGGGGGGGAACACCGGGGAGCTGTTTTTT.

This chain links TRBV21-1 with TRBJ2-5; TRBD1, the D gene given by the table, was not confirmed from the DNA. TRBV21-1 is termed a pseudogene. The CDR3 totals 15 residues. DNA of the CDR3: TGTGCCAGCAGCAATCTAGGACAGCGCGAAGAGACCCAGTACTTC. It translates to CASSNLGQREETQYF.

This clone was seen once. The chain couples TRBV27 to TRBJ2-7, with 14 bases fitting TRBD2. The CDR3 runs to 15 residues. Per germline, CDR1 MNHEY and CDR2 SMNVEV (reference sequence). V lost 4 bases, J lost 5 bases, and 4 bases stayed unmatched. CDR3 coding DNA: TGTGCCAGCAGTTCCGGGACTAGCGGGAGAAACGAGCAGTACTTC. This translates into CASSSGTSGRNEQYF.

The V and J genes are TRBV5-4 and TRBJ2-7; D uncertain. Deletions cut 4 bases from V and 2 bases from J, with 13 bases between. From germline, CDR1 is SGHNT and CDR2 YYREEE (reference sequence). CDR3 size: 14 residues. The CDR3 sequence is CASSGDLSPYEQYF. In DNA, the CDR3 is TGTGCCAGCAGCGGAGACTTGTCACCCTACGAGCAGTACTTC.

The rearrangement uses TRBV5-6 and TRBJ1-4; D gene unclear. The CDR3 runs 19 residues. CDR1 SGHDT and CDR2 YYEEEE come from the germline V gene. Trimming cost V 1 base and J 8 bases, with 27 bases left between them. The DNA of the CDR3 is TGTGCCAGCAGCTTGTCTTTACGTTGGGCAGAATCGGAATGGGAAAAACTGTTTTTT. The encoded protein is CASSLSLRWAESEWEKLFF.

This rearrangement joins TRBV5-1 to TRBJ2-1; the match to TRBD2 covers 7 bases. CDR3 length: 15 residues. V shed 0 bases and J 8 bases; nucleotides not matched to a gene: 8. Germline assignment: CDR1 SGHRS and CDR2 YFSETQ. The CDR3 region is CASSLGGGSSHEQFF. The DNA for the CDR3 is TGCGCCAGCAGCTTGGGGGGCGGGAGTAGTCATGAGCAGTTCTTC.